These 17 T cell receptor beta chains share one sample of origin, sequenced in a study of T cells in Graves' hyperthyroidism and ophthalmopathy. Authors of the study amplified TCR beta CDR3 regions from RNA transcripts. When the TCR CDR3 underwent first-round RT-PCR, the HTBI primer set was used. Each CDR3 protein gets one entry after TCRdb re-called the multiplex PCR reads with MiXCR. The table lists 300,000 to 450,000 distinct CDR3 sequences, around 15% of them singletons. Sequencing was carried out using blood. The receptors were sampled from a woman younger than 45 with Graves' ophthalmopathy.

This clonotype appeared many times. As DNA, the CDR3 is TGTGCCAGCAGGAAGACAGAATCGAACACTGAAGCTTTCTTT. Translated, it gives CASRKTESNTEAFF. The V call is TRBV27, the J call TRBJ1-1; TRBD1 might be the D (5 bases). The germline gives CDR1 MNHEY, CDR2 SMNVEV (reference sequence). The CDR3 extends over 14 amino acids. Between the trimmed V and J ends, which lost 6 bases and 1 base, there was a span of 12 bases.

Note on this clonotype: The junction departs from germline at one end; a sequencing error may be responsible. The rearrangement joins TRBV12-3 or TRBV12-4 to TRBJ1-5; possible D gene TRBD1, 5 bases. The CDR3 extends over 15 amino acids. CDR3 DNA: TGTGCCAACAGTTTATCCCGAAATAGGGGTCAGCCCCAGCATTTT. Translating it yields CANSLSRNRGQPQHF.

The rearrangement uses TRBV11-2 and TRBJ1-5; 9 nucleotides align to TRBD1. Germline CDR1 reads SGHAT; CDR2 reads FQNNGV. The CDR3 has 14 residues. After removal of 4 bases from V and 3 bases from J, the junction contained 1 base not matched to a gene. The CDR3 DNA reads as TGTGCCAGCAGCTGGGACAGGGCCAATCAGCCCCAGCATTTT. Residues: CASSWDRANQPQHF.

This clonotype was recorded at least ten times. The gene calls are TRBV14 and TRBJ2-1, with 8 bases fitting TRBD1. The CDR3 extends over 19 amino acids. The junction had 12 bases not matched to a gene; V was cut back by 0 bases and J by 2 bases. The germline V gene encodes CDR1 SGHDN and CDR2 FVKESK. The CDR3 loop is CASSQDSLRAGGPYNEQFF. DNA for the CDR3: TGTGCCAGCAGCCAAGATTCTTTACGGGCAGGGGGCCCCTACAATGAGCAGTTCTTC.

This CDR3 reads CASSRFYGYTF. Written as DNA, the CDR3 is TGTGCCAGTAGTCGCTTCTATGGCTACACCTTC. The gene calls are TRBV19 and TRBJ1-2; no firm D call. The V gene lost 5 bases and the J gene lost 4 bases, with 5 bases spanning the gap. Germline CDR1 reads LNHDA; CDR2 reads SQIVND (reference sequence). The length of the CDR3 is 11 residues. The complete variable domain, with remaining parts taken from reference TRBV19 and TRBJ1-2, reads DGGITQSPKYLFRKEGQNVTLSCEQNLNHDAMYWYRQDPGQGLRLIYYSQIVNDFQKGDIAEGYSVSREKKESFPLTVTSAQKNPTAFYLCASSRFYGYTFGSGTRLTVV.

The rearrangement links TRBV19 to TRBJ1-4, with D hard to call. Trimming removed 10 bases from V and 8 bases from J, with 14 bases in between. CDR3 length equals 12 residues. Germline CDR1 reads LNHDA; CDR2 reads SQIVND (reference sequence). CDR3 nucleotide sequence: TGTGCCACCCCGTACGAGGACGAAAAACTGTTTTTT. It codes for CATPYEDEKLFF.

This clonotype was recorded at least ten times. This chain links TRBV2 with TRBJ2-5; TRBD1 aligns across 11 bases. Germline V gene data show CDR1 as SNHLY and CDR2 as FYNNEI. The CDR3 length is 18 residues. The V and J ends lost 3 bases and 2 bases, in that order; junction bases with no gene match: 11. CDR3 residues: CASSDDPRGTGGQETQYF. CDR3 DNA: TGTGCCAGCAGTGACGACCCGCGGGGGACAGGGGGGCAAGAGACCCAGTACTTC. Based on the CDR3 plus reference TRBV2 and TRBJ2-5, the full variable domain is EPEVTQTPSHQVTQMGQEVILRCVPISNHLYFYWYRQILGQKVEFLVSFYNNEISEKSEIFDDQFSVERPDGSNFTLKIRSTKLEDSAMYFCASSDDPRGTGGQETQYFGPGTRLLVL.

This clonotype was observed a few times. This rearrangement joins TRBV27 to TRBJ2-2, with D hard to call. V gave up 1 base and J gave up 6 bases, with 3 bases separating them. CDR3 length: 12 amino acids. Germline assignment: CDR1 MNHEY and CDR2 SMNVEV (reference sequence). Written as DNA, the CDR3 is TGTGCCAGCAGTTTATTTCCCGGGGAGCTGTTTTTT. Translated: CASSLFPGELFF.

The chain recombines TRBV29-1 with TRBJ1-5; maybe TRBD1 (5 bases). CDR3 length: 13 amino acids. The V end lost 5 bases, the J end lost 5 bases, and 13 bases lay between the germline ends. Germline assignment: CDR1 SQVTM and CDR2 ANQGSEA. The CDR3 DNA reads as TGCAGCGTTCAGGGCCAGATTGATCAGCCCCAGCATTTT. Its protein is CSVQGQIDQPQHF. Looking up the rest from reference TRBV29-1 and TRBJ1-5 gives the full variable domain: SAVISQKPSRDICQRGTSLTIQCQVDSQVTMMFWYRQQPGQSLTLIATANQGSEATYESGFVIDKFPISRPNLTFSTLTVSNMSPEDSSIYLCSVQGQIDQPQHFGDGTRLSIL.

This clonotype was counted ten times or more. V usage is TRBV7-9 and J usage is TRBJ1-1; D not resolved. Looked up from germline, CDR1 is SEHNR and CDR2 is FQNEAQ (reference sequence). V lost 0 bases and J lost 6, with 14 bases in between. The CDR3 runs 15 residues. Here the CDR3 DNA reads TGTGCCAGCAGCTTAGCCGCGGGGAGTGGTCCTGAAGCTTTCTTT. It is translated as CASSLAAGSGPEAFF.

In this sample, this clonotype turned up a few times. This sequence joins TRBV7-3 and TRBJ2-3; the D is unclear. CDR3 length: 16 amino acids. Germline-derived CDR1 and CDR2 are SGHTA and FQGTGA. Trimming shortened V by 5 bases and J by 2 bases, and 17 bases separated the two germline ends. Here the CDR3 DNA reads TGTGCCAGCAGCCCCAGTAGTTGGGTTCCCACAGATACGCAGTATTTT. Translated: CASSPSSWVPTDTQYF.

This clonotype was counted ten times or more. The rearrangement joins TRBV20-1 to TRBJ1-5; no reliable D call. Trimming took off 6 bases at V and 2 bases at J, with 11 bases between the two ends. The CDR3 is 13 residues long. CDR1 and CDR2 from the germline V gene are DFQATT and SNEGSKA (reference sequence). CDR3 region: CSALNPGNQPQHF. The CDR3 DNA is TGCAGTGCCCTTAATCCAGGCAATCAGCCCCAGCATTTT.

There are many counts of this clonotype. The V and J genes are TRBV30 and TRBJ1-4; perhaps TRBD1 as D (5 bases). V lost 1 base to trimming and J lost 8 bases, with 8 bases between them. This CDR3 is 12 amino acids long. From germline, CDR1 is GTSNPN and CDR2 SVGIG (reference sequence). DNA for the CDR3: TGTGCCTGGAGTGACCGGGGGGAAAAACTGTTTTTT. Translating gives CAWSDRGEKLFF.

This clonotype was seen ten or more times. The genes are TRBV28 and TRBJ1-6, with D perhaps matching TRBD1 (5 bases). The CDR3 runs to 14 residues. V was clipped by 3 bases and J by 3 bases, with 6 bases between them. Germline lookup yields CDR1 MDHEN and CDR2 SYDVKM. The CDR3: CASSFDSYNSPLHF. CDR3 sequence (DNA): TGTGCCAGCAGTTTCGACAGCTATAATTCACCCCTCCACTTT.

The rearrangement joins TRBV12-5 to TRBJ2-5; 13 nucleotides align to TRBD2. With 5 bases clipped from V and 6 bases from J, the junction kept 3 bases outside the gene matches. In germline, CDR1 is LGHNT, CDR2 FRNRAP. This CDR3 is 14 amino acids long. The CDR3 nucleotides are TGTGCTAGTGGTACTAGCGGGGGGGGAAAGACCCAGTACTTC. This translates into CASGTSGGGKTQYF.

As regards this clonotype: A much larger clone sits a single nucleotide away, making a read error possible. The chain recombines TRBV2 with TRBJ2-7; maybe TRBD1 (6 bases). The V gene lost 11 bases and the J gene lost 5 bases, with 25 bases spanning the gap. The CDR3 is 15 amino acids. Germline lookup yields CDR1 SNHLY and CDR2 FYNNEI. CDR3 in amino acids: CAGSEDTQGIHEQYF. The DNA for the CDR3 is TGTGCCGGATCGGAGGACACCCAGGGGATCCACGAGCAGTACTTC. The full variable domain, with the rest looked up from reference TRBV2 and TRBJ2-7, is EPEVTQTPSHQVTQMGQEVILRCVPISNHLYFYWYRQILGQKVEFLVSFYNNEISEKSEIFDDQFSVERPDGSNFTLKIRSTKLEDSAMYFCAGSEDTQGIHEQYFGPGTRLTVT.

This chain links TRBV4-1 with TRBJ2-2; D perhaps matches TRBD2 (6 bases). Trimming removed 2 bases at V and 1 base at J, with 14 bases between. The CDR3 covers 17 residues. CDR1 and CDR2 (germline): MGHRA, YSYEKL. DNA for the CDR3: TGCGCCAGCAGCCAATATCCGGAGGGGCAGAACACCGGGGAGCTGTTTTTT. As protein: CASSQYPEGQNTGELFF.